The rows below give T cell receptor beta chains drawn from one sample of a study of T cells in Graves' hyperthyroidism and ophthalmopathy. Each CDR3 protein gets one entry after TCRdb re-called the multiplex PCR reads with MiXCR. The table has about 600,000 distinct CDR3 sequences, around 14% seen once. The sequenced sample was blood. The receptors stem from a woman in her late teens or twenties with Graves' ophthalmopathy. Each CDR3 is given with its conserved first and last residue. The order of the fields is clone size, J gene, D gene, V gene, CDR3 DNA, CDR3 protein. D genes are given only for firm matches. Size is omitted from some rows. Given values are once, few, many or a class for expanded clones.

clone_size: many; j_call: TRBJ1-1; d_call: -; v_call: TRBV20-1; cdr3_nt: TGCAGTGCTAGATATGGGTGGAAGGGATCCGCTGAAGCTTTCTTT; cdr3_aa: CSARYGWKGSAEAFF
clone_size: many; j_call: TRBJ2-1; d_call: TRBD1; v_call: TRBV29-1; cdr3_nt: TGCAGCGTGACCGGGACAGGGGTCTACAATGAGCAGTTCTTC; cdr3_aa: CSVTGTGVYNEQFF
clone_size: many; j_call: TRBJ2-2; d_call: -; v_call: TRBV28; cdr3_nt: TGTGCCAGCAGTTTACCCGCCGGGGAGCTGTTTTTT; cdr3_aa: CASSLPAGELFF
clone_size: few; j_call: TRBJ2-3; d_call: -; v_call: TRBV28; cdr3_nt: TGTGCCAGCAGTATCATAACAGATACGCAGTATTTT; cdr3_aa: CASSIITDTQYF
clone_size: -; j_call: TRBJ2-7; d_call: TRBD2; v_call: TRBV14; cdr3_nt: TGTGCCAGCAGCGGACGCCCCGTTAACGGGAGGGCCTGGGAGCAGTACTTC; cdr3_aa: CASSGRPVNGRAWEQYF
clone_size: few; j_call: TRBJ1-1; d_call: -; v_call: TRBV7-8; cdr3_nt: TGTGCCAGCAGCATCCGGGCTCCGAACACTGAAGCTTTCTTT; cdr3_aa: CASSIRAPNTEAFF
clone_size: many; j_call: TRBJ1-3; d_call: TRBD1; v_call: TRBV7-9; cdr3_nt: TGTGCCAGCAGCTTTGGGACAGATCTGGGAAACACCATATATTTT; cdr3_aa: CASSFGTDLGNTIYF
clone_size: -; j_call: TRBJ1-4; d_call: -; v_call: TRBV9; cdr3_nt: TGTGCCAGCAGCCTCGCGGGGGGCGCAAAGGAAAAACTGTTTTTT; cdr3_aa: CASSLAGGAKEKLFF
clone_size: many; j_call: TRBJ1-1; d_call: -; v_call: TRBV5-1; cdr3_nt: TGCGCCAGCAGCTTGTTTGGGGACCGTATAGGGAACACTGAAGCTTTCTTT; cdr3_aa: CASSLFGDRIGNTEAFF
clone_size: -; j_call: TRBJ2-2; d_call: TRBD2; v_call: TRBV6-2/TRBV6-3; cdr3_nt: TGTGCCAGCATCTACAGCTCTAGCGGGATCACCGGGGAGCTGTTTTTT; cdr3_aa: CASIYSSSGITGELFF
clone_size: many; j_call: TRBJ1-2; d_call: -; v_call: TRBV2; cdr3_nt: TGTGCCAGCAGTGAAACCGGACAGACCGGTGGCTACACCTTC; cdr3_aa: CASSETGQTGGYTF
clone_size: -; j_call: TRBJ1-2; d_call: -; v_call: TRBV4-1; cdr3_nt: TGCGCCAGCAGCCCCCATTTTGGGGGCTATGGCTACACCTTC; cdr3_aa: CASSPHFGGYGYTF
clone_size: few; j_call: TRBJ2-1; d_call: -; v_call: TRBV7-9; cdr3_nt: TGTGCCAGCAGCTTAGGTGTGCGGGTAGCCTACAATGAGCAGTTCTTC; cdr3_aa: CASSLGVRVAYNEQFF
clone_size: many; j_call: TRBJ2-1; d_call: TRBD2; v_call: TRBV6-2/TRBV6-3; cdr3_nt: TGTGCCAGCAGTTACTCCGGGACTAGCGGGAGGGCACCCTACAATGAGCAGTTCTTC; cdr3_aa: CASSYSGTSGRAPYNEQFF
clone_size: many; j_call: TRBJ1-1; d_call: -; v_call: TRBV7-9; cdr3_nt: TGTGCCAGCAGCTTAGACGGGATTGAAGCTTTCTTT; cdr3_aa: CASSLDGIEAFF
clone_size: many; j_call: TRBJ2-7; d_call: TRBD1; v_call: TRBV7-6; cdr3_nt: TGTGCCAGCAGCTCCGGGACAGGAACATCCTACGAGCAGTACTTC; cdr3_aa: CASSSGTGTSYEQYF
clone_size: -; j_call: TRBJ1-2; d_call: -; v_call: TRBV28; cdr3_nt: TGTGCCAGCAGTTTATCCCCCGACATCTATGGCTACACCTTC; cdr3_aa: CASSLSPDIYGYTF
clone_size: few; j_call: TRBJ1-1; d_call: -; v_call: TRBV25-1; cdr3_nt: TGTGCCAGCAGTGAGGGTGAGGGAAGGGGGGGAGTCACTGAAGCTTTCTTT; cdr3_aa: CASSEGEGRGGVTEAFF
clone_size: many; j_call: TRBJ1-1; d_call: -; v_call: TRBV6-5; cdr3_nt: TGTGCCAGCAGTTACTCGTTTGGGAGTGACACTGAAGCTTTCTTT; cdr3_aa: CASSYSFGSDTEAFF
clone_size: -; j_call: TRBJ2-2; d_call: TRBD1; v_call: TRBV7-7; cdr3_nt: TGTGCTAGCAGCTCCTCAGGGGGAAGGGGCACCGGGGAGCTGTTTTTT; cdr3_aa: CASSSSGGRGTGELFF
clone_size: -; j_call: TRBJ1-5; d_call: -; v_call: TRBV28; cdr3_nt: TGTGCCAGCTACAACATCAATCAGCCCCAGCATTTT; cdr3_aa: CASYNINQPQHF
clone_size: few; j_call: TRBJ1-1; d_call: -; v_call: TRBV4-3; cdr3_nt: TGCGCCAGCAGCTCGGAGGGGCGGAAGAACACTGAAGCTTTCTTT; cdr3_aa: CASSSEGRKNTEAFF
clone_size: -; j_call: TRBJ1-4; d_call: -; v_call: TRBV6-2/TRBV6-3; cdr3_nt: TGTGCCAGCAGCGCCGGCCTTCTTCGGGAAAAACTGTTTTTT; cdr3_aa: CASSAGLLREKLFF
clone_size: many; j_call: TRBJ2-7; d_call: -; v_call: TRBV11-1; cdr3_nt: TGTGCCAGCAGCTTAGAACAACTAGCAGTTCACGAGCAGTACTTC; cdr3_aa: CASSLEQLAVHEQYF